The 19 T cell receptor beta chains below all came from one sample that was sequenced in a study of blood T cell repertoires in COVID-19. Assay used: immunoSEQ multiplex PCR; TCRdb lists only in-frame clones, some missing. The sample lists more than 250,000 clones; roughly 80% were seen once. The sample was peripheral blood. The receptors were sampled from a man aged 55-75 years who had recovered from COVID-19.

The chain couples TRBV11-1 to TRBJ1-2; 8 bases line up with TRBD1. The CDR3 is made up of 13 amino acids. Germline V gene lookup returns CDR1 SGHAT and CDR2 FQDESV (reference sequence). Trimming removed 0 bases from V and 8 bases from J; junction bases left unmatched: 2. The DNA for the CDR3 is TGTGCCAGCAGCTTAGCCGGACAGGGAGGCTACACCTTC. Encoded protein: CASSLAGQGGYTF.

The J gene is TRBJ2-3, the V gene TRBV19; TRBD1 matches 8 bases. Germline values: CDR1 LNHDA, CDR2 SQIVND (reference sequence). The CDR3 contains 16 residues. Germline trimming cut 6 bases from V and 6 bases from J; bases unmatched to any gene: 14. The CDR3 DNA sequence: TGTGCCAGTAGCGACCCGGGGACAGGAGTCCGGGATACGCAGTATTTT. It specifies CASSDPGTGVRDTQYF.

The rearrangement links TRBV29-1 to TRBJ1-2; no clear D. CDR3 length equals 13 residues. From germline, CDR1 is SQVTM and CDR2 ANQGSEA. Trimming took 3 bases from V and 4 from J, leaving 12 bases between them. CDR3 DNA sequence: TGCAGCGTTGAGAGCGGACGGGTCTATGGCTACACCTTC. Translating gives CSVESGRVYGYTF.

The rearrangement joins TRBV6-5 to TRBJ1-1, with 10 bases aligning to TRBD1. Germline-derived CDR1 and CDR2 are MNHEY and SVGAGI. The CDR3 runs 16 residues. The junction had 8 bases not matched to a gene; V was cut back by 2 bases and J by 5 bases. CDR3 DNA: TGTGCCAGCAGTTACCGACAGGGGGCCCGAGGGACTGAAGCTTTCTTT. It codes for CASSYRQGARGTEAFF.

V usage is TRBV7-5 and J usage is TRBJ2-6; no check of the table's D call, TRBD2, against the DNA was made. TRBV7-5 represents a pseudogene. The CDR3 runs 20 residues. Here the CDR3 reads CVRSLARIEREGLGANVLTF. The DNA of the CDR3 is TGTGTCAGAAGCTTAGCGCGTATCGAGCGGGAGGGCTTGGGGGCCAACGTCCTGACTTTC.

The chain recombines TRBV6-1 with TRBJ2-1, with 7 bases lining up with TRBD2. CDR3 size: 15 residues. V was pared by 0 bases and J by 10 bases, with 9 bases of the junction left unmatched. Germline V gene lookup returns CDR1 MNHNS and CDR2 SASEGT. The CDR3 DNA follows: TGTGCCAGCAGTGAAGCCGGACTAGGATCGGGAGAGCAGTTCTTC. Translation: CASSEAGLGSGEQFF.

The V call is TRBV5-1, the J call TRBJ2-1; 13 bases are a match to TRBD2. The V and J ends lost 4 bases and 7 bases, in that order; junction bases with no gene match: 8. The CDR3 loop spans 16 amino acids. The V gene's germline CDR1 is SGHRS and CDR2 YFSETQ. The CDR3 sequence: CASSPRTTSGRNEQFF. The CDR3 nucleotides are TGCGCCAGCAGCCCCCGAACGACTAGCGGGAGGAATGAGCAGTTCTTC.

A remark on this clone: The same CDR3 can be traced to other DNA sequences in this sample. The genes are TRBV28 and TRBJ2-7, with TRBD1 as a possible D gene (6 bases). The CDR3 contains 14 residues. The germline gives CDR1 MDHEN, CDR2 SYDVKM. V was shortened by 6 bases and J by 4 bases, with 16 bases between the two germline ends. The CDR3, as DNA: TGTGCCAGCAGGCGGCAGGGGCCTACGTACGAGCAGTACTTC. It is translated as CASRRQGPTYEQYF.

The rearrangement links TRBV7-9 to TRBJ2-3; TRBD2 agrees at 9 bases. CDR3 length: 15 residues. Germline V gene lookup returns CDR1 SEHNR and CDR2 FQNEAQ (reference sequence). V was clipped by 1 base and J by 5 bases; unmatched bases: 4. The CDR3 is CASSLGSGRVDTQYF. The CDR3 DNA reads as TGTGCCAGCAGCTTAGGTAGCGGGAGAGTAGATACGCAGTATTTT.

The CDR3 DNA follows: TGTGCCAGCAGTAAACAGGGCGGAAAGGATGGCTACACCTTC. Translated, it gives CASSKQGGKDGYTF. The chain has TRBV2 and TRBJ1-2, with D possibly being TRBD1 (6 bases). The germline CDR1 and CDR2 sequences are SNHLY and FYNNEI. Deletions cut 5 bases from V and 6 bases from J, with 16 bases between. The CDR3 covers 14 residues.

The chain has TRBV19 and TRBJ2-7, with TRBD2 matching 10 bases. In germline, CDR1 is LNHDA, CDR2 SQIVND (reference sequence). V lost 2 bases and J lost 4; bases outside the gene matches: 8. The CDR3 runs to 16 residues. The CDR3 is CASSILPSGSLYEQYF. CDR3 nucleotides: TGTGCCAGTAGTATACTACCTAGCGGGAGTTTATACGAGCAGTACTTC.

This chain connects TRBV29-1 to TRBJ2-1, with 12 nucleotides matching TRBD1. CDR1 SQVTM and CDR2 ANQGSEA come from the germline V gene. V was clipped by 7 bases and J by 7 bases; unmatched bases: 17. The CDR3 sequence is 17 residues long. CDR3 in amino acids: CSAAGEWGQGARNEQFF. CDR3 nucleotide sequence: TGCAGCGCCGCTGGGGAGTGGGGACAGGGGGCTCGGAATGAGCAGTTCTTC.

The V gene is TRBV30, the J gene TRBJ2-3; 12 nucleotides align to TRBD2. The CDR3 has 13 amino acids. Germline lookup yields CDR1 GTSNPN and CDR2 SVGIG (reference sequence). Trimming took 2 bases from V and 14 from J; bases not matched to a gene: 8. The CDR3 protein is CAWSPSGRAFLYF. DNA of the CDR3: TGTGCCTGGAGTCCTAGCGGGAGGGCCTTTTTGTATTTT. The full variable domain, with the rest looked up from reference TRBV30 and TRBJ2-3, is SQTIHQWPATLVQPVGSPLSLECTVEGTSNPNLYWYRQAAGRGLQLLFYSVGIGQISSEVPQNLSASRPQDRQFILSSKKLLLSDSGFYLCAWSPSGRAFLYFGPGTRLTVL.

This clone showed up just once. This chain joins TRBV27 and TRBJ2-1, with 7 bases that match TRBD1. V dropped 6 bases and J dropped 5; count of bases not matched to a gene: 16. Germline V lookup: CDR1 MNHEY, CDR2 SMNVEV (reference sequence). The CDR3 spans 17 residues. CDR3 loop: CASRNSLRGNRDNEQFF. For the CDR3, the DNA is TGTGCCAGCAGGAATAGCCTCAGGGGGAATAGAGACAATGAGCAGTTCTTC.

This chain uses TRBV3-1 (or the pseudogene TRBV3-2) with TRBJ2-1, with D tentatively TRBD1 (5 bases). The V end lost 0 bases, the J end lost 9 bases, and 15 bases lay between the germline ends. The CDR3 consists of 15 residues. CDR1 and CDR2 from the germline V gene are LGHDT and YNNKEL (reference sequence). The CDR3 here is CASSQDWQGLPEQFF. The CDR3 region has the DNA TGTGCCAGCAGCCAAGACTGGCAGGGCCTCCCTGAGCAGTTCTTC.

V usage is TRBV14 and J usage is TRBJ1-1, with D perhaps TRBD1 (5 bases). CDR1 SGHDN and CDR2 FVKESK come from the germline V gene. V was cut by 5 bases and J by 5 bases, with 15 bases left in between. There are 14 residues in the CDR3. CDR3 residues: CASSSLPSGTEAFF. In DNA, the CDR3 is TGTGCCAGCAGCTCTTTACCGTCAGGGACTGAAGCTTTCTTT.

The V and J genes are TRBV28 and TRBJ2-1; 7 bases are shared with TRBD2. After removal of 10 bases from V and 8 bases from J, the junction contained 5 bases not matched to a gene. CDR1 is MDHEN, CDR2 SYDVKM, per germline. The CDR3 totals 11 residues. CDR3 in amino acids: CATKRDYEQFF. In DNA form, the CDR3 reads TGTGCCACCAAGCGGGACTATGAGCAGTTCTTC. The variable domain in full, completed from reference TRBV28 and TRBJ2-1, reads DVKVTQSSRYLVKRTGEKVFLECVQDMDHENMFWYRQDPGLGLRLIYFSYDVKMKEKGDIPEGYSVSREKKERFSLILESASTNQTSMYLCATKRDYEQFFGPGTRLTVL.

The chain employs TRBV2 and TRBJ2-3; 10 nucleotides align to TRBD1. Germline CDR1 reads SNHLY; CDR2 reads FYNNEI. The CDR3 runs to 15 residues. With 5 bases clipped from V and 1 base from J, the junction kept 3 bases outside the gene matches. CDR3 protein: CASSYGTGGTDTQYF. CDR3 nucleotide sequence: TGTGCCAGCAGTTACGGGACAGGGGGCACAGATACGCAGTATTTT.

A remark on this clone: One junction end disagrees with the germline gene, perhaps due to a read error. This CDR3 is also generated by other DNA sequences in the sample. The V and J genes are TRBV6-1 and TRBJ2-2; possibly TRBD2 for D (6 bases). The CDR3 runs 15 residues. CDR1 and CDR2 from the germline V gene are MNHNS and SASEGT. CDR3 in amino acids: CASSELGGTSGELFF. CDR3 DNA sequence: TGCGCCAGCAGTGAATTGGGCGGGACCTCCGGGGAGCTGTTTTTT.